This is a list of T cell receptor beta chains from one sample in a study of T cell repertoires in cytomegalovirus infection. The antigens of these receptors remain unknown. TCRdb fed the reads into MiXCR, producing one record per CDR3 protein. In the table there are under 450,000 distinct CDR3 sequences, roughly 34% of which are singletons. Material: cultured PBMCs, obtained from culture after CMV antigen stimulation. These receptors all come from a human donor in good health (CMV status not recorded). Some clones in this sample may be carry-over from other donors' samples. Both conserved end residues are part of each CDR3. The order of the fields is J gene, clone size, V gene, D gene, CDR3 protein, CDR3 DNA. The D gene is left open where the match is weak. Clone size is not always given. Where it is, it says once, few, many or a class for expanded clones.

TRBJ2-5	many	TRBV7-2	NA	CASSLRGDVRETQYF	TGTGCCAGCAGCTTAAGGGGGGACGTCCGTGAGACCCAGTACTTC
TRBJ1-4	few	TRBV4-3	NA	CASSQSPEGFEKLFF	TGCGCCAGCAGCCAATCCCCTGAGGGTTTTGAAAAACTGTTTTTT
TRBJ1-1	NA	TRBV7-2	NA	CASSFSGGEGSEAFF	TGTGCCAGCAGCTTCAGTGGAGGGGAGGGATCAGAAGCTTTCTTT
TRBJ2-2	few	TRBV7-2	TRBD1	CASSSGGSKTGELFF	TGTGCCAGCAGCTCAGGGGGAAGTAAGACCGGGGAGCTGTTTTTT
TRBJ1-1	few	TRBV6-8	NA	CASSYSPGQNTEAFF	TGTGCCAGCAGTTACTCACCCGGACAGAACACTGAAGCTTTCTTT
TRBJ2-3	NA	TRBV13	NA	CASSEEGLTDTQYF	TGTGCCAGCAGCGAGGAGGGCTTGACAGATACGCAGTATTTT
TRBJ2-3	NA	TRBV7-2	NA	CASSPGLTSTDTQYF	TGTGCCAGCAGCCCAGGACTAACTAGCACAGATACGCAGTATTTT
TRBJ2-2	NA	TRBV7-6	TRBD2	CASSLAGLAGANTGELFF	TGTGCCAGCAGCTTAGCTGGACTAGCGGGAGCGAACACCGGGGAGCTGTTTTTT
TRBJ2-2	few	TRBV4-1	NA	CASSFWRGNTGELFF	TGCGCCAGCAGTTTTTGGCGGGGGAACACCGGGGAGCTGTTTTTT
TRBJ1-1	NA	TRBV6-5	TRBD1	CASSYGGQGNTEAFF	TGTGCCAGCAGTTATGGGGGACAGGGAAACACTGAAGCTTTCTTT
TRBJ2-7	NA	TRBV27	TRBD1	CASSTRVYATGGFSYEQYF	TGTGCCAGCAGTACACGCGTTTATGCTACAGGGGGCTTCTCCTACGAGCAGTACTTC
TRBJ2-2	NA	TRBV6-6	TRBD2	CASSYSGLAGETGELFF	TGTGCCAGCAGTTACTCGGGACTAGCGGGAGAGACCGGGGAGCTGTTTTTT
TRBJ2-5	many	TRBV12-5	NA	CASGRTNQETQYF	TGTGCTAGTGGTAGGACAAACCAAGAGACCCAGTACTTC
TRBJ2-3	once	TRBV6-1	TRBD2	CASSRTSGSNTDTQYF	TGTGCCAGCAGCCGGACTAGCGGGAGTAACACAGATACGCAGTATTTT
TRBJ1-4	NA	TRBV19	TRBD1	CASSIQGANEKLFF	TGTGCCAGTAGTATCCAGGGGGCGAATGAAAAACTGTTTTTT
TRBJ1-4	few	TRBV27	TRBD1	CARSPGAGGDEKLFF	TGTGCCAGGAGTCCCGGGGCAGGGGGAGATGAAAAACTGTTTTTT
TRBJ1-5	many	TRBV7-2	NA	CASSLGRGAGQPQHF	TGTGCCAGCAGCTTAGGGAGGGGGGCAGGACAGCCCCAGCATTTT
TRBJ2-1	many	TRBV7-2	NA	CASSLFRGHEQFF	TGTGCCAGCAGCTTATTCAGGGGCCATGAGCAGTTCTTC
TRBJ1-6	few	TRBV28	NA	CASRGQIGDNSPLHF	TGTGCCAGCAGAGGACAGATTGGCGATAATTCACCCCTCCACTTT
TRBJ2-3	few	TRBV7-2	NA	CASSLWDTDTQYF	TGTGCCAGCAGCTTATGGGACACAGATACGCAGTATTTT
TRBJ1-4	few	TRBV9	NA	CASSVAGTNEKLFF	TGTGCCAGCAGCGTAGCAGGGACTAATGAAAAACTGTTTTTT
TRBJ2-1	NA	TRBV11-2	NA	CASRFMGGGPYNEQFF	TGTGCCAGCAGGTTCATGGGGGGGGGGCCCTACAATGAGCAGTTCTTC
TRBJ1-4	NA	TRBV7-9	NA	CASSLATGGEKLFF	TGTGCCAGCAGCTTAGCGACAGGAGGTGAAAAACTGTTTTTT
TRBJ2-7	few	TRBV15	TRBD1	CATSRERTGDYEQYF	TGTGCCACCAGCAGAGAGAGGACAGGGGATTACGAGCAGTACTTC
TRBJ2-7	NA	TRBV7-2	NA	CASSFLGQPTYEQYF	TGTGCCAGCAGCTTCCTCGGACAGCCAACCTACGAGCAGTACTTC
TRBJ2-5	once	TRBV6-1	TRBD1	CASTRLTGSMETQYF	TGTGCCAGCACACGACTGACAGGGTCGATGGAGACCCAGTACTTC
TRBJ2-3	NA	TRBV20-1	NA	CSAGGTNPRDTQYF	TGCAGTGCAGGAGGGACCAACCCCAGAGATACGCAGTATTTT
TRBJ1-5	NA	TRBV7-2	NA	CASSLGGGGRDQPQHF	TGTGCCAGCAGCTTAGGTGGCGGCGGTAGGGATCAGCCCCAGCATTTT
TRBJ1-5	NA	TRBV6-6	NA	CASSYSDSLQHF	TGTGCCAGCAGTTATTCCGATAGTCTCCAGCATTTT